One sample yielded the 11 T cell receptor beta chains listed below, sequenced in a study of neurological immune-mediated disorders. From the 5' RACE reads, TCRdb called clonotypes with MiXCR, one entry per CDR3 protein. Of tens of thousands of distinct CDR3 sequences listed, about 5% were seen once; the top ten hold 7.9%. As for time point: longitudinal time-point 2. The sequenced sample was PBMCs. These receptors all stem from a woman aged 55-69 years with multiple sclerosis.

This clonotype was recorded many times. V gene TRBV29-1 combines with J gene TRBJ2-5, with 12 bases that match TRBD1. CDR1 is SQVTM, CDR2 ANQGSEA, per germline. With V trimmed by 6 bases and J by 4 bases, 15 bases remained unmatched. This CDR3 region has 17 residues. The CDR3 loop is CSVSTGQGARSGETQYF. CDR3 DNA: TGCAGCGTATCAACGGGACAGGGGGCGCGGAGCGGAGAGACCCAGTACTTC. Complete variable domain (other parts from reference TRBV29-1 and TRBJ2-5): SAVISQKPSRDICQRGTSLTIQCQVDSQVTMMFWYRQQPGQSLTLIATANQGSEATYESGFVIDKFPISRPNLTFSTLTVSNMSPEDSSIYLCSVSTGQGARSGETQYFGPGTRLLVL.

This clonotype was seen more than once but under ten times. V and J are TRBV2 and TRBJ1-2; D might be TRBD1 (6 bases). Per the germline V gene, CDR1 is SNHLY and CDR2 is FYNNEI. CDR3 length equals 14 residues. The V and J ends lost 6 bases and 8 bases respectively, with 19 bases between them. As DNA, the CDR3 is TGTGCCAGCAGAGTACAGGGAGTGTTAAGGGGCTACACCTTC. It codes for CASRVQGVLRGYTF.

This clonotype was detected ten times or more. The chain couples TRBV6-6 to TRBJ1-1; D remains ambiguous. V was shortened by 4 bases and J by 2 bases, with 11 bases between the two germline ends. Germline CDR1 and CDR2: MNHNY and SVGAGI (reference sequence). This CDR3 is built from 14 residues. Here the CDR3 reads CASSFFPSNTEAFF. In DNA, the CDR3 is TGTGCCAGCAGTTTTTTTCCGAGCAACACTGAAGCTTTCTTT.

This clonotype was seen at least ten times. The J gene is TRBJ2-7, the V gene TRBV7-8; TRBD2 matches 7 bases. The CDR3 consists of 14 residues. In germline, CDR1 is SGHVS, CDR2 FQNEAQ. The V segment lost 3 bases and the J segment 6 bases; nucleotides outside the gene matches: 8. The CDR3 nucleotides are TGTGCCAGCAGCTTTGGGGGGGGTAAATTCGAGCAGTACTTC. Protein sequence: CASSFGGGKFEQYF.

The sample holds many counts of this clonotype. This CDR3 reads CSARERLAEAFF. The CDR3 nucleotides are TGCAGTGCCCGAGAACGCTTGGCTGAAGCTTTCTTT. J is TRBJ1-1 and V is TRBV20-1; D unclear. The CDR3 is 12 amino acids. V dropped 6 bases and J dropped 6 bases, with 14 bases sitting between them. Germline lookup yields CDR1 DFQATT and CDR2 SNEGSKA (reference sequence).

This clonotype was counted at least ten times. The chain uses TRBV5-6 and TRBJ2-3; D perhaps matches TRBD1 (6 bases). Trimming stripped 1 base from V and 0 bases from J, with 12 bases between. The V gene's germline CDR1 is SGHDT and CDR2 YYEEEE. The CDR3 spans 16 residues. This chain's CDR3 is CASSLTGMRSTDTQYF. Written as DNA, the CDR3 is TGTGCCAGCAGCTTGACAGGGATGCGGAGCACAGATACGCAGTATTTT.

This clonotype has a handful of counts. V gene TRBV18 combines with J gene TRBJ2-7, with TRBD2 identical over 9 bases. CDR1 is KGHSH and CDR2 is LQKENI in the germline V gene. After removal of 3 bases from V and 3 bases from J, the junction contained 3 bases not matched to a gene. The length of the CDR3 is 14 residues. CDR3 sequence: CASSPPSGVYEQYF. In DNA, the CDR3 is TGTGCCAGCTCACCCCCTAGCGGGGTCTACGAGCAGTACTTC.

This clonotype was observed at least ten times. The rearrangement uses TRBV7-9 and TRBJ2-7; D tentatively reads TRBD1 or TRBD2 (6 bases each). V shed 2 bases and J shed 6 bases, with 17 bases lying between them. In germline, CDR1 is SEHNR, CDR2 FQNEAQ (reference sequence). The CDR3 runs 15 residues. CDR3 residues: CASSLFPGARGEQYF. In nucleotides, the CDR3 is TGTGCCAGCAGCTTATTCCCGGGGGCAAGGGGCGAGCAGTACTTC.

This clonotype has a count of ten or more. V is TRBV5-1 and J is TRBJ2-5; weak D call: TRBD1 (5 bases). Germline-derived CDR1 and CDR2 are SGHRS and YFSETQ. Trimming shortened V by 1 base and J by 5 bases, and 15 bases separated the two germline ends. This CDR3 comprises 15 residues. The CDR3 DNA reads TGCGCCAGCAGCTTGAAAGGGGCCTTTTTGGAGACCCAGTACTTC. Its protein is CASSLKGAFLETQYF.

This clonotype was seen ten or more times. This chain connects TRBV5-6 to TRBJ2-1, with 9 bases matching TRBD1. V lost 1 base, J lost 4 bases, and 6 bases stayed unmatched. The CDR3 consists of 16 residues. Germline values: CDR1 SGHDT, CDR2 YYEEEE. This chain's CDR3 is CASSLLRDREYNEQFF. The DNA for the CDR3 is TGTGCCAGCAGCTTGCTCCGGGACAGGGAGTACAATGAGCAGTTCTTC.

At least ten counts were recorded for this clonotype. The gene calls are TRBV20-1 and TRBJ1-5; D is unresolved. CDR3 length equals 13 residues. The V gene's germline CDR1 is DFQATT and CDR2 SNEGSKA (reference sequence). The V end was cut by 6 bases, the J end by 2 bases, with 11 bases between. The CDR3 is CSAPPSGNQPQHF. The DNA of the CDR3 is TGCAGTGCCCCCCCAAGTGGCAATCAGCCCCAGCATTTT.